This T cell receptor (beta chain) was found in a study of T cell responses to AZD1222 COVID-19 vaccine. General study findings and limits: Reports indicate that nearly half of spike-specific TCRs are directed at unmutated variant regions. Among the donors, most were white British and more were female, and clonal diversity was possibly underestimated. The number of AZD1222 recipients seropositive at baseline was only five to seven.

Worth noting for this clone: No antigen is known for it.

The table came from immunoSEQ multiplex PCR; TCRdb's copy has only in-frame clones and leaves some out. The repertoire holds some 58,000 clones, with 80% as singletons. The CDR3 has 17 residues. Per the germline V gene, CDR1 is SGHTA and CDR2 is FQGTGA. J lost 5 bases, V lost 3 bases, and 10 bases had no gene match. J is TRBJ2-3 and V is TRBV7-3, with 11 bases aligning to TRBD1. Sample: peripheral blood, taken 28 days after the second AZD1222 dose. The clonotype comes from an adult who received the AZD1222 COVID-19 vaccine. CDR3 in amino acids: CASSLTPGQGAGDTQYF. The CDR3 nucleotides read TGTGCCAGCAGCTTGACACCTGGACAGGGGGCGGGAGATACGCAGTATTTT.